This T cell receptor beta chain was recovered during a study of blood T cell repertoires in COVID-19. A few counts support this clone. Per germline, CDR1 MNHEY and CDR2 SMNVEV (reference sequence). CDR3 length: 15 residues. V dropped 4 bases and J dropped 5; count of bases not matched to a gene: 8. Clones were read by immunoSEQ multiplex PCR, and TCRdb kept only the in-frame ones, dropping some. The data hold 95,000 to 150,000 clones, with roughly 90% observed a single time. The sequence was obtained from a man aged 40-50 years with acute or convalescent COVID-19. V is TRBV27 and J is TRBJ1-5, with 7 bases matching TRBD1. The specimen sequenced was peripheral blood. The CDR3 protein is CASSSLQGTHQPQHF. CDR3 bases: TGTGCCAGCAGTTCTTTACAGGGGACCCATCAGCCCCAGCATTTT.